The rows below give T cell receptor beta chains drawn from one sample of a study of T-cell memory formation after mild COVID-19. TCRdb itself ran the 5' RACE reads through MiXCR, one entry per CDR3 protein. The table has some 120,000 distinct CDR3 sequences, approximately 15% seen once. Sequenced input: PBMCs or a T cell subset sorted from them (not recorded which). These receptors originate from an adult woman who had mild COVID-19 (a few samples of this study predate the infection). Cell type and time point are not known. CDR3s include the opening cysteine and the closing phenylalanine or tryptophan. A D gene is named only where the DNA matches it firmly. Clone size is stated in some rows and not others, as once, few, many or a class when expanded.

J gene | clone size | V gene | CDR3 length | D gene | CDR3 protein | CDR3 DNA
TRBJ2-1 | NA | TRBV18 | 16 | TRBD2 | CASSRRDSGSFYEQFF | TGTGCCAGCTCCCGTCGTGATAGCGGGAGTTTCTATGAGCAGTTCTTC
TRBJ2-7 | NA | TRBV7-8 | 15 | NA | CASSLSRISSYEQYF | TGTGCCAGCAGCTTATCCAGGATTAGCTCCTACGAGCAGTACTTC
TRBJ2-7 | NA | TRBV4-1 | 15 | TRBD1 | CASSQEGQGPYEEYF | TGCGCCAGCAGCCAAGAAGGACAGGGCCCCTACGAGGAGTACTTC
TRBJ2-5 | few | TRBV9 | 13 | NA | CASSVGEWETQYF | TGTGCCAGCAGCGTAGGGGAGTGGGAGACCCAGTACTTC
TRBJ2-7 | few | TRBV24-1 | 15 | NA | CATTQGFPSSLEQYF | TGTGCCACCACCCAGGGGTTTCCCTCAAGTTTGGAGCAGTACTTC
TRBJ2-1 | many | TRBV14 | 18 | TRBD1 | CASSYRDRVRGSYNEQFF | TGTGCCAGCAGCTACCGGGACAGGGTACGAGGCTCCTACAATGAGCAGTTCTTC
TRBJ1-5 | NA | TRBV6-6 | 19 | TRBD1 | CASTVNPGQGADGNQPQHF | TGTGCCAGCACCGTCAACCCGGGACAGGGGGCGGATGGCAATCAGCCCCAGCATTTT
TRBJ1-1 | once | TRBV7-9 | 13 | NA | CASSFRGGVTAFF | TGTGCCAGCAGCTTTCGAGGGGGAGTTACGGCTTTCTTT
TRBJ1-2 | NA | TRBV5-1 | 17 | TRBD1 | CASSSMGGQEPNYGYTF | TGCGCCAGCAGCTCCATGGGTGGACAGGAACCTAACTATGGCTACACCTTC
TRBJ2-1 | few | TRBV18 | 15 | TRBD2 | CASRVSGGLNNEQFF | TGTGCCAGTCGGGTTAGCGGGGGGCTCAACAATGAGCAGTTCTTC
TRBJ2-1 | few | TRBV6-2/TRBV6-3 | 14 | NA | CASSYDTPTLEQFF | TGTGCCAGCAGTTACGACACCCCCACATTGGAGCAGTTCTTC
TRBJ2-1 | NA | TRBV4-1 | 16 | TRBD2 | CASSQERRGGLNEQFF | TGCGCCAGCAGCCAAGAGAGGCGGGGGGGCCTCAATGAGCAGTTCTTC
TRBJ2-1 | NA | TRBV20-1 | 14 | NA | CSALVTQGYNEQFF | TGCAGTGCCCTCGTGACTCAGGGCTACAATGAGCAGTTCTTC
TRBJ1-5 | few | TRBV9 | 13 | NA | CASSVGSGQPQHF | TGTGCCAGCAGCGTAGGGTCTGGTCAGCCCCAGCATTTT
TRBJ2-7 | few | TRBV7-2 | 14 | TRBD2 | CASSRTGTSGEQYF | TGTGCCAGCAGCCGTACCGGGACTAGCGGCGAGCAGTACTTC
TRBJ1-3 | NA | TRBV15 | 17 | TRBD1 | CATSRGTGTQKGNTIYF | TGTGCCACCAGCAGAGGGACAGGAACACAAAAGGGAAACACCATATATTTT
TRBJ2-7 | many | TRBV14 | 15 | NA | CASSQVLGGAYEQYF | TGTGCCAGCAGCCAAGTCCTAGGGGGGGCCTACGAGCAGTACTTC
TRBJ2-1 | few | TRBV7-9 | 16 | NA | CASSLAPLTGSVEQFF | TGTGCCAGCAGCTTAGCGCCCTTAACAGGGTCTGTTGAGCAGTTCTTC
TRBJ2-1 | NA | TRBV7-2 | 19 | TRBD2 | CASSLVAASGGRSYNEQFF | TGTGCCAGCAGCTTAGTAGCGGCTAGCGGGGGGCGCTCCTACAATGAGCAGTTCTTC
TRBJ2-7 | NA | TRBV7-6 | 15 | NA | CASSFMTAPSYEQYF | TGTGCCAGCAGCTTCATGACAGCCCCGTCCTACGAGCAGTACTTC
TRBJ1-1 | few | TRBV6-6 | 13 | NA | CASSSPEDTEAFF | TGTGCCAGCAGTTCCCCCGAGGACACTGAAGCTTTCTTT
TRBJ2-5 | many | TRBV5-4 | 13 | TRBD2 | CASSKAGVNTQYF | TGTGCCAGCAGTAAAGCGGGAGTGAATACCCAGTACTTC
TRBJ2-1 | NA | TRBV18 | 14 | NA | CASSPGSVYNEQFF | TGTGCCAGCTCCCCTGGTTCGGTGTACAATGAGCAGTTCTTC
TRBJ2-6 | few | TRBV5-1 | 17 | NA | CASSLVLGPSGANVLTF | TGCGCCAGCAGCTTGGTATTGGGGCCCTCTGGGGCCAACGTCCTGACTTTC
TRBJ2-7 | NA | TRBV20-1 | 15 | NA | CSASVQDRSSYEQYF | TGCAGTGCTAGTGTTCAGGATCGGAGCTCCTACGAGCAGTACTTC
TRBJ1-1 | few | TRBV7-2 | 11 | NA | CASSQQGFAFF | TGTGCCAGCAGTCAACAGGGATTTGCTTTCTTT
TRBJ2-1 | NA | TRBV30 | 14 | TRBD2 | CAWSSGRALQEQFF | TGTGCCTGGAGTAGCGGGAGGGCCTTGCAGGAGCAGTTCTTC
TRBJ2-3 | few | TRBV2 | 16 | NA | CASSEWQEGGTDTQYF | TGTGCCAGCAGTGAATGGCAGGAGGGAGGCACAGATACGCAGTATTTT
TRBJ2-7 | NA | TRBV6-2/TRBV6-3 | 15 | NA | CASSYGPPTEYEQYF | TGTGCCAGCAGTTACGGTCCCCCGACGGAATACGAGCAGTACTTC
TRBJ1-1 | few | TRBV7-9 | 14 | TRBD1 | CASSRDRVNTEAFF | TGTGCCAGCAGCCGGGACAGGGTGAACACTGAAGCTTTCTTT
TRBJ2-7 | NA | TRBV12-3/TRBV12-4 | 13 | TRBD2 | CASSPGGTYEQYF | TGTGCCAGCAGTCCGGGGGGTACCTACGAGCAGTACTTC
TRBJ2-3 | few | TRBV5-1 | 14 | NA | CASGDNSNTDTQYF | TGCGCCAGCGGGGACAACTCCAACACAGATACGCAGTATTTT
TRBJ2-1 | NA | TRBV5-1 | 15 | TRBD2 | CASSSPLAGVFEQFF | TGCGCCAGCAGCTCCCCACTAGCGGGAGTTTTTGAGCAGTTCTTC
TRBJ2-1 | NA | TRBV3-1 | 15 | NA | CASSQMLATENEQFF | TGTGCCAGCAGCCAAATGCTAGCAACCGAGAATGAGCAGTTCTTC
TRBJ2-7 | NA | TRBV5-6 | 11 | NA | CASSEGYEQYF | TGTGCCAGCAGCGAGGGATACGAGCAGTACTTC
TRBJ2-7 | NA | TRBV20-1 | 15 | TRBD1 | CSAGPLRQGADEQYF | TGCAGTGCGGGCCCCCTTCGGCAGGGGGCTGACGAGCAGTACTTC
TRBJ1-1 | NA | TRBV10-3 | 14 | NA | CAISEAGTNTEAFF | TGTGCCATCAGTGAGGCCGGAACGAACACTGAAGCTTTCTTT
TRBJ2-3 | NA | TRBV24-1 | 14 | NA | CATTDSKLTDTQYF | TGTGCCACCACCGACAGCAAACTCACAGATACGCAGTATTTT
TRBJ2-1 | few | TRBV18 | 18 | TRBD1 | CASSPRTGTGSSYNEQFF | TGTGCCAGCTCACCAAGAACCGGGACAGGGAGCTCCTACAATGAGCAGTTCTTC
TRBJ2-5 | few | TRBV5-1 | 15 | TRBD1 | CASSTGQGSQETQYF | TGCGCCAGCAGCACCGGACAGGGGTCCCAAGAGACCCAGTACTTC
TRBJ1-5 | NA | TRBV29-1 | 13 | NA | CSAQGTSNQPQHF | TGCAGCGCCCAGGGGACTAGCAATCAGCCCCAGCATTTT
TRBJ1-2 | NA | TRBV12-5 | 15 | TRBD1 | CASGLLQGFNYGYTF | TGTGCTAGTGGTTTGTTACAGGGGTTTAACTATGGCTACACCTTC
TRBJ2-7 | few | TRBV10-3 | 15 | TRBD1 | CAISESGRGLGEQYF | TGTGCCATCAGTGAGTCGGGCAGGGGGTTAGGCGAGCAGTACTTC
TRBJ2-7 | few | TRBV14 | 15 | NA | CASSQVHGAAYEQYF | TGTGCCAGCAGCCAAGTCCACGGGGCAGCCTACGAGCAGTACTTC
TRBJ2-1 | few | TRBV29-1 | 14 | NA | CSVEVRGAYNEQFF | TGCAGCGTTGAGGTCCGGGGGGCATACAATGAGCAGTTCTTC
TRBJ2-3 | NA | TRBV12-5 | 15 | NA | CASGFHGGGTDTQYF | TGTGCTAGTGGTTTCCATGGGGGCGGCACAGATACGCAGTATTTT
TRBJ1-1 | NA | TRBV7-8 | 14 | NA | CASSLGQANTEAFF | TGTGCCAGCAGCTTAGGACAGGCCAACACTGAAGCTTTCTTT
TRBJ2-1 | NA | TRBV21-1 | 19 | NA | CASSSKLAGGPPLYNEQFF | TGTGCCAGCAGCTCTAAGCTAGCGGGAGGGCCGCCTCTTTACAATGAGCAGTTCTTC